This T cell receptor (beta chain) was captured in a study of T cell repertoires in cytomegalovirus infection. Whole-study context: Public TCR beta signature analysis indicated the presence of both CMV infection and matching HLA type.

This clonotype was recorded a few times. One entry per CDR3 protein, called by TCRdb with MiXCR from the reads. The repertoire holds approximately 750,000 distinct CDR3 sequences, with 35% to 45% as singletons. Germline V gene data show CDR1 as SGHAT and CDR2 as FQNNGV. The CDR3 runs 16 residues. With 4 bases clipped from V and 8 bases from J, the junction kept 10 bases outside the gene matches. The rearrangement links TRBV11-2 to TRBJ2-1; 11 bases are a match to TRBD1. The source material was PBMCs. This clonotype was sampled from a human donor in good health (CMV status not recorded). Some clones in this sample may be carry-over from other donors' samples. In DNA, the CDR3 is TGTGCCAGCAGCTCTCCCCCGGACAGGGGGCTGGATGAGCAGTTCTTC. This codes for CASSSPPDRGLDEQFF.